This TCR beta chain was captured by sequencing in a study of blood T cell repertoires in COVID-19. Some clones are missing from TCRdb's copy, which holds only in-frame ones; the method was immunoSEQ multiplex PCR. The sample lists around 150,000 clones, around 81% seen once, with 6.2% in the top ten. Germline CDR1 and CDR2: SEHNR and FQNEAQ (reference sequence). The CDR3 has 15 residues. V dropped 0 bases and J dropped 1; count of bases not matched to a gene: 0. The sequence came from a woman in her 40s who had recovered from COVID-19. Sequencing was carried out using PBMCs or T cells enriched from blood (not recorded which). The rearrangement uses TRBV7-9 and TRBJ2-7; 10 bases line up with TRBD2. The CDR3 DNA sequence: TGTGCCAGCAGCTTAGCACTAGCGGGATCCTACGAGCAGTACTTC. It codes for CASSLALAGSYEQYF.